This is a list of T cell receptor beta chains from one sample in a study of shared clonotypes between healthy human individuals. Some clones are missing from TCRdb's copy, which holds only in-frame ones; the method was immunoSEQ multiplex PCR. The table records 1.4 million or so clones, 98% to 99% of them present only once. The specimen sequenced was naive CD4+ T cells sorted from blood. The receptors stem from a man between 25 and 39 years old in good health. The CDR3 runs from the conserved cysteine through the conserved F or W. The D gene is left open where the match is weak. The listing skips clone size in some rows; elsewhere it reads once, few, many or a size class.

J gene,V gene,D gene,clone size,CDR3 DNA,CDR3 protein
TRBJ2-5,TRBV14,-,-,TGTGCCAGCAGCCAAGTTCTCGGGTTGGGAGAGACCCAGTACTTC,CASSQVLGLGETQYF
TRBJ1-2,TRBV5-5,-,-,TGTGCCAGCAGCTCCGCGGGAGACTATGGCTACACCTTC,CASSSAGDYGYTF
TRBJ2-3,TRBV18,-,-,TGTGCCAGCTCCACCATCCAGTACGGAGCAGATACGCAGTATTTT,CASSTIQYGADTQYF
TRBJ2-2,TRBV11-2,TRBD2,once,TGTGCCAGCAGCTTCGATATAGCGGGAGGGGGCACCGGGGAGCTGTTTTTT,CASSFDIAGGGTGELFF
TRBJ1-2,TRBV12-5,-,-,TGTGCTAGTGGCACGGAGGGCGGTTATGGCTACACCTTC,CASGTEGGYGYTF
TRBJ1-4,TRBV5-1,-,-,TGCGCCAGCAGCTGGGTACAGGGTGCTAATGAAAAACTGTTTTTT,CASSWVQGANEKLFF
TRBJ2-5,TRBV19,TRBD2,-,TGTGCCAGTAGTATCTGGGGTAGCGGGAGTGGTAGCGAGACCCAGTACTTC,CASSIWGSGSGSETQYF
TRBJ2-6,TRBV18,-,-,TGTGCCAGCTCACCTACTGGGGCCAACGTCCTGACTTTC,CASSPTGANVLTF
TRBJ2-7,TRBV7-8,-,-,TGTGCCAGCAGCCTCCAGCGCCCCTACGAGCAGTACTTC,CASSLQRPYEQYF
TRBJ1-5,TRBV19,TRBD1,-,TGTGCCAGTAGACAGGGGGCCCAGCCCCAGCATTTT,CASRQGAQPQHF
TRBJ2-1,TRBV9,-,-,TGTGCCAGCAGCGTAGGTTGGCGAGGAAGGAATGAGCAGTTCTTC,CASSVGWRGRNEQFF
TRBJ2-7,TRBV19,TRBD1,-,TGTGCCAGTAGTATGGACAGGGCCTACGAGCAGTACTTC,CASSMDRAYEQYF
TRBJ2-1,TRBV20-1,-,once,TGCAGTGCTAGCGGGCAGTTCTTC,CSASGQFF
TRBJ2-5,TRBV18,-,-,TGTGCCAGCTCACCATACTCGGTAGTGCAAGAGACCCAGTACTTC,CASSPYSVVQETQYF
TRBJ2-1,TRBV27,TRBD2,once,TGTGCCAGCAGTTCCCCTCTAGCGGTCGGTTCCCATGAGCAGTTCTTC,CASSSPLAVGSHEQFF
TRBJ2-1,TRBV5-1,TRBD2,once,TGCGCCAGCAGCAACCCCGGGACTAGCGGGAGTGATGAGCAGTTCTTC,CASSNPGTSGSDEQFF
TRBJ2-5,TRBV7-9,-,-,TGTGCCACCTCGGGGACGTCATTGGGGACCCAGTACTTC,CATSGTSLGTQYF
TRBJ2-5,TRBV11-2,TRBD2,-,TGTGCCAGCAGCTTAGATAGTCGGTTTGCGGGAGCTAAAGAGACCCAGTACTTC,CASSLDSRFAGAKETQYF
TRBJ2-7,TRBV5-1,-,-,TGCGCCAGCAGCACGACCAGGGGGAGGTACGAGCAGTACTTC,CASSTTRGRYEQYF
TRBJ2-1,TRBV12-1,-,-,-,CASSFGAGAPSYNEQFF
TRBJ1-2,TRBV28,-,-,TGTGCCAGCAGTTCATCACAGGGCCCCCATGGCTACACCTTC,CASSSSQGPHGYTF
TRBJ1-1,TRBV5-5,-,-,TGTGCCAGCAGCTCCGTGTACCCGGGGGCTGAAGCTTTCTTT,CASSSVYPGAEAFF
TRBJ2-7,TRBV9,-,-,TGTGCCAGCAGCGTCGGTGGGGTATCCTACGAGCAGTACTTC,CASSVGGVSYEQYF
TRBJ2-3,TRBV27,-,-,TGTGCCAGCAGTCATCCCTCGCTAATTAGCACAGATACGCAGTATTTT,CASSHPSLISTDTQYF